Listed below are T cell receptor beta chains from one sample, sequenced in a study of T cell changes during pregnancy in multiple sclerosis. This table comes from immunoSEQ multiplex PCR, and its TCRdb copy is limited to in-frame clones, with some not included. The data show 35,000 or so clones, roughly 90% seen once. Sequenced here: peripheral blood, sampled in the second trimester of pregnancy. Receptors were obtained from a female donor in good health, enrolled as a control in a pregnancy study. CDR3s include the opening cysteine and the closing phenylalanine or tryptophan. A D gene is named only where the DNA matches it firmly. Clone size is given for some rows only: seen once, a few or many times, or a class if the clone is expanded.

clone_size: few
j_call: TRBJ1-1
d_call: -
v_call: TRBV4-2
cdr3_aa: CASSQGWKGGETEAFF
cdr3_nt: TGTGCCAGCAGCCAAGGTTGGAAAGGGGGTGAGACTGAAGCTTTCTTT

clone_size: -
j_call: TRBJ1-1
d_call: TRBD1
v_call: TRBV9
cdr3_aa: CASSVVTGDTEAFF
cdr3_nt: TGTGCCAGCAGCGTAGTAACAGGGGACACTGAAGCTTTCTTT

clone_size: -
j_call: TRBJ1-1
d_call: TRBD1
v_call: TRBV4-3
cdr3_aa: CASSPGTGRNTEAFF
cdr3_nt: TGCGCCAGCAGCCCCGGGACAGGACGGAACACTGAAGCTTTCTTT

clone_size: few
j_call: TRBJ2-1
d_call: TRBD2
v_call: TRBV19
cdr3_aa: CASSIDLGGGQNEQFF
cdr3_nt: TGTGCCAGTAGTATAGACCTCGGGGGGGGGCAGAATGAGCAGTTCTTC

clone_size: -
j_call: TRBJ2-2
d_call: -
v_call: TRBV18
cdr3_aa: CASSPPTSNTGELFF
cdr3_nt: TGTGCCAGCTCACCACCGACAAGCAACACCGGGGAGCTGTTTTTT

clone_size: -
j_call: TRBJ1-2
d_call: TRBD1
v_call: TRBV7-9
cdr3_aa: CASSSGQVTGYTF
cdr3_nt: TGTGCCAGCAGCTCGGGACAGGTAACGGGCTACACCTTC

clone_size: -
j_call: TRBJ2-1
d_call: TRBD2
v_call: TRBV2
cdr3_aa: CAGHTPGTSGRNEQFF
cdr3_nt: TGTGCCGGCCATACTCCCGGGACTAGCGGGCGCAATGAGCAGTTCTTC

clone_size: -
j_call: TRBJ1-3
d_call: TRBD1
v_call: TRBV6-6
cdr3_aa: CASRSGTGGNTIYF
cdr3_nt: TGTGCCAGCAGATCCGGGACAGGGGGAAACACCATATATTTT

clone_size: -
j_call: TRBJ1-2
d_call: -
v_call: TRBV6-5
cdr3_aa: CASSYRGNHGYTF
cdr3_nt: TGTGCCAGCAGTTACAGGGGAAACCATGGCTACACCTTC

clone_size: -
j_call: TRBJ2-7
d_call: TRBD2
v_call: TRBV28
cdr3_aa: CATKVPTGLAGGMGNEQYF
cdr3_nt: TGTGCCACTAAGGTCCCCACGGGACTAGCGGGAGGCATGGGCAACGAGCAGTACTTC

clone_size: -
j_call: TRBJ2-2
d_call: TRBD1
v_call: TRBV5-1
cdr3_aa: CASSLRGQGNTGELFF
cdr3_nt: TGCGCCAGCAGCTTGCGAGGACAGGGTAACACCGGGGAGCTGTTTTTT

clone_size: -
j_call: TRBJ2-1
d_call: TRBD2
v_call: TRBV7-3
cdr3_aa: CASSSLAGGPNEQFF
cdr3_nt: TGTGCCAGCAGCTCTTTAGCGGGGGGGCCAAATGAGCAGTTCTTC

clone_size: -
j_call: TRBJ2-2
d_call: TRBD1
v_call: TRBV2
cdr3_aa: CASSEPTPTGTATNTGELFF
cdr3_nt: TGTGCCAGCAGTGAACCGACCCCCACGGGGACAGCGACTAACACCGGGGAGCTGTTTTTT

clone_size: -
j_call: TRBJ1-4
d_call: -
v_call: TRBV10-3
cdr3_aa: CAISESRDVATNEKLFF
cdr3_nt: TGTGCCATCAGTGAGTCGCGGGACGTGGCAACTAATGAAAAACTGTTTTTT